A single count supports the clone carrying this T cell receptor (beta chain). The record originates from a study of cytomegalovirus exposure and HLA in healthy donors. Produced via immunoSEQ multiplex PCR; TCRdb's table is partial and in-frame only. The table includes 45,000 to 65,000 clones, 89% detected once. Separation from the roughly 670-subject first cohort characterized the roughly 110-subject validation cohort, to which the donors belonged. V gave up 5 bases and J gave up 4 bases; unmatched junction bases: 8. CDR1 and CDR2 from the germline V gene are SGHTA and FQGTGA. The CDR3 covers 15 residues.

The genes are TRBV7-3 and TRBJ1-2, with 9 bases lining up with TRBD1. Sequenced sample: PBMCs. This TCR came from a woman aged 18-35 years in good health and CMV-seronegative. The chain's CDR3 is CASSLGTGQGYGYTF. The CDR3 coding sequence is TGTGCCAGCAGCCTCGGGACAGGGCAAGGCTATGGCTACACCTTC.